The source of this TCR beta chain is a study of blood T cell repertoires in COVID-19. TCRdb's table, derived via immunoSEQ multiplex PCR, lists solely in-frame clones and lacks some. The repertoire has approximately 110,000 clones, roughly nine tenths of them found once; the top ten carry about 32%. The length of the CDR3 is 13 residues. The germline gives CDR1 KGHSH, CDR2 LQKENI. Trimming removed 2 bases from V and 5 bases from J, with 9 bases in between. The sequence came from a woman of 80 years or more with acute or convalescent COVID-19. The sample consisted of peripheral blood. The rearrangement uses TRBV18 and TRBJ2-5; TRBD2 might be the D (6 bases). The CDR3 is CASSPGGKETQYF. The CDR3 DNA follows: TGTGCCAGCTCACCAGGAGGGAAGGAGACCCAGTACTTC.